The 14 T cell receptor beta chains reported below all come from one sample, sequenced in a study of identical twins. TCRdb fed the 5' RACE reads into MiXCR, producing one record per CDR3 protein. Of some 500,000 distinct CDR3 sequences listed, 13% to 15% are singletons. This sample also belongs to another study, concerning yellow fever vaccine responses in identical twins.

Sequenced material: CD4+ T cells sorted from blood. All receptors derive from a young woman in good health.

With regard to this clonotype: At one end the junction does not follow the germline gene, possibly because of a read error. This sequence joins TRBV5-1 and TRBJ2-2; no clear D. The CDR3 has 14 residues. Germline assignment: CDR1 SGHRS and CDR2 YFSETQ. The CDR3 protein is CAISSGLITWELFF. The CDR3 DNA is TGCGCCATCAGCTCCGGGCTGATCACCTGGGAGCTGTTTTTT.

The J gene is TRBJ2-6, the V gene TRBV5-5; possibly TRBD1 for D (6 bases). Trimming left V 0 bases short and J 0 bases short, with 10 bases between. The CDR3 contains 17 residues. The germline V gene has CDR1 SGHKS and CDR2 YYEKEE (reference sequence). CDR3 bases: TGTGCCAGCAGCTTGGCAGGGACACGCTCTGGGGCCAACGTCCTGACTTTC. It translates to CASSLAGTRSGANVLTF.

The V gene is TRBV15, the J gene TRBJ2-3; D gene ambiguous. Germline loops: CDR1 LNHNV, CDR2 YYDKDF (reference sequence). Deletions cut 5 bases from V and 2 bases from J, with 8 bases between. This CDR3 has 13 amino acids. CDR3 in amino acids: CATSVRITDTQYF. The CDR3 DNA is TGTGCCACCAGCGTGAGGATCACAGATACGCAGTATTTT.

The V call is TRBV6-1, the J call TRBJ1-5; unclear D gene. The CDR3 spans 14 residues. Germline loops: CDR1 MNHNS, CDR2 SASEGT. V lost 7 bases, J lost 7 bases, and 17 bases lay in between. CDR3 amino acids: CASTIIDLAQPQHF. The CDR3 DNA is TGTGCCAGCACCATCATTGACTTGGCCCAGCCCCAGCATTTT.

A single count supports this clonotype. CDR3 coding DNA: TGTGCCAGCAGTTATCCGCCCGGGACAGGGGGCGGTGTTAATGGCTACACCTTC. Its translation: CASSYPPGTGGGVNGYTF. The rearrangement links TRBV6-5 to TRBJ1-2; 12 bases match TRBD1. The V gene's germline CDR1 is MNHEY and CDR2 SVGAGI. V shed 3 bases and J 6 bases; nucleotides not matched to a gene: 14. The CDR3 consists of 18 residues.

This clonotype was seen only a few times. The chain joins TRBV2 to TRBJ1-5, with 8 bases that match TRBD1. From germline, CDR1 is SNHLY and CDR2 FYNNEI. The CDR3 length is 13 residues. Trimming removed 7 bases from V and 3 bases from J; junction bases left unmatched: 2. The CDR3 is CASMDRVNQPQHF. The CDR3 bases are TGTGCCAGCATGGACAGGGTCAATCAGCCCCAGCATTTT.

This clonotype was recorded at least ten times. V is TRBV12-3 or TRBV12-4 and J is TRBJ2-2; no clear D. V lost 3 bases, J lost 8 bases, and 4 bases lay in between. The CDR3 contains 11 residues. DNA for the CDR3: TGTGCCAGCAGTTTGAGGGGGGAGCTGTTTTTT. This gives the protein CASSLRGELFF.

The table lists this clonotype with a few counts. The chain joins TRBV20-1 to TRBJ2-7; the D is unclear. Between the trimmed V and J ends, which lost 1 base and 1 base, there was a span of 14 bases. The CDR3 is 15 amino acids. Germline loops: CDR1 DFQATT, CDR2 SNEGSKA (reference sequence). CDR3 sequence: CSARASRTGSYEQYF. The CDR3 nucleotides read TGCAGTGCTAGAGCCTCTCGGACGGGTTCCTACGAGCAGTACTTC.

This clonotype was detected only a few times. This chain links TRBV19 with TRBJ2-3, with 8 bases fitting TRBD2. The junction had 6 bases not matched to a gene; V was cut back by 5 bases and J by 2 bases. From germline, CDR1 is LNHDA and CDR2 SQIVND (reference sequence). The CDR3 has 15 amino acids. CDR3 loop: CASSRASGFTDTQYF. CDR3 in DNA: TGTGCCAGTAGTCGCGCTAGCGGGTTCACAGATACGCAGTATTTT.

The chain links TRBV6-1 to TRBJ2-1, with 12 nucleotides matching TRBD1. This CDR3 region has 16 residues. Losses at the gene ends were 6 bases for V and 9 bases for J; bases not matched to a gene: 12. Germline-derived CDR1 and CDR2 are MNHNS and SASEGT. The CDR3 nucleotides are TGTGCCAGCAGCCTAATTCCGGGACAGGGGGCGGCTGAGCAGTTCTTC. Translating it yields CASSLIPGQGAAEQFF.

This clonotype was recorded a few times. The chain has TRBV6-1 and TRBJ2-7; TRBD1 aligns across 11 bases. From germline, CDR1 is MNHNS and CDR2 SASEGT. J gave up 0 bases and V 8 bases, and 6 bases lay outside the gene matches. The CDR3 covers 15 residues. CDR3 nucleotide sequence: TGTGCCAGCGGCTCAGGACAGGGGGCCTCCTACGAGCAGTACTTC. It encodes CASGSGQGASYEQYF.

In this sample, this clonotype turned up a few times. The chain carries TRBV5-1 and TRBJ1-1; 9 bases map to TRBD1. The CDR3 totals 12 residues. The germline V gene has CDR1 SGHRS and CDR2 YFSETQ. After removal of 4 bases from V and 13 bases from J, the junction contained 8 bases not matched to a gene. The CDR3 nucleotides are TGCGCCAGCAGCAGCGGACAGGGGTGGGGTTTCTTT. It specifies CASSSGQGWGFF.

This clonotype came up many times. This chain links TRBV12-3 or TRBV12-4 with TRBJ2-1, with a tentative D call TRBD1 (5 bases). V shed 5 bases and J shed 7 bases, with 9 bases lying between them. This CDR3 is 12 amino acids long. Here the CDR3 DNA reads TGTGCCAGCAGTGTAAGGGGAAATGAGCAGTTCTTC. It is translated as CASSVRGNEQFF.

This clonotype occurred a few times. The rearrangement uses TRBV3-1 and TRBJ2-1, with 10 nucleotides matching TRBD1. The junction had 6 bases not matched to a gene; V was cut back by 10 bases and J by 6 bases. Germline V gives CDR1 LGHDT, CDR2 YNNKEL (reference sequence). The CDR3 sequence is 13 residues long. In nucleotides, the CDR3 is TGTGCCACAGGGACAGGGGATGCCAATGAGCAGTTCTTC. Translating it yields CATGTGDANEQFF.